The entry below gives a single T cell receptor beta chain sequence along with its context. This receptor's antigen is unknown. No quality values exist for individual bases; no much larger clone is one base distant. The sample originates from a study of T cell changes during pregnancy in multiple sclerosis (dated by TCRdb to the late 2010s). Regarding the study in general: The study looked at changes in the T cell repertoire across pregnancy in women with multiple sclerosis.

Receptor amplification or capture employed the immunoSEQ multiplex PCR assay. The clones in this table, taken by TCRdb from immuneACCESS, are in-frame only. Not every clone is retained; where verified, under half of the shortfall comes from an unresolved V gene, and the cause of the rest is unknown. In all, the sample holds 25,000 to 35,000 clones, and about 89% of those were seen once. 6.2% of the sample is in the top ten clones. This receptor was identified in a female donor with multiple sclerosis, enrolled in a pregnancy study. Material: CD8+ T cells from peripheral blood mononuclear cells, obtained before pregnancy.

The nucleotides are TGCGCCAGCAGCCAAGATCGAAGGGTTGGAGGGAGGACAGATACGCAGTATTTT. Translation gives CASSQDRRVGGRTDTQYF. The sequence is built from TRBV4-3 and TRBJ2-3; possibly the D gene is TRBD2, per 6 matching bases. V is reduced by 0 bases and J by 3 bases, leaving a spacing of 19 bases between them. Taken from the germline V gene, the CDR1 and CDR2 loops are LGHNA and YSLEER. The CDR3, from cysteine to phenylalanine, totals 18 residues. Solely the CDR3 DNA is kept, with 54 bases framed from the first base.